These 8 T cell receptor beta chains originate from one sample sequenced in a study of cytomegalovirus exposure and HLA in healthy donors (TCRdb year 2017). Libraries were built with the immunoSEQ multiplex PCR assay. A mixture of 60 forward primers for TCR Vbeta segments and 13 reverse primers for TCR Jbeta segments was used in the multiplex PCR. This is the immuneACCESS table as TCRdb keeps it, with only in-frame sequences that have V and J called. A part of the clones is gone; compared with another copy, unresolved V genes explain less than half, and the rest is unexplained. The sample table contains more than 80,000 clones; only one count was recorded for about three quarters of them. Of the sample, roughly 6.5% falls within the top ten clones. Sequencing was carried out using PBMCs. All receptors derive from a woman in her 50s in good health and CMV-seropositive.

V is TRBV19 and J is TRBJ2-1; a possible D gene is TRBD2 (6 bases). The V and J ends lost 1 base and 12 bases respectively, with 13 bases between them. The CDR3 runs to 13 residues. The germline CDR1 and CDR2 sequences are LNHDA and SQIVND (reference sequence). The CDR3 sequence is CASSIVLDGGQFF. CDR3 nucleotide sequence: TGTGCCAGTAGTATAGTCCTCGACGGGGGGCAGTTCTTC.

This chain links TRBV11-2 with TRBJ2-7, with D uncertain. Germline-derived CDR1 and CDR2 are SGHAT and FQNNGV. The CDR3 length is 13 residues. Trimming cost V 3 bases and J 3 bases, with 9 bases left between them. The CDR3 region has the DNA TGTGCCAGCAGCTTGCTAGGTCTCTACGAGCAGTACTTC. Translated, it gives CASSLLGLYEQYF.

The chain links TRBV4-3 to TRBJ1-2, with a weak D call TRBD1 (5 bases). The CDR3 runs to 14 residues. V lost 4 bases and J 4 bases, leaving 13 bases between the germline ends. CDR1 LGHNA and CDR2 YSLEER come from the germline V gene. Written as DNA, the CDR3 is TGCGCCAGCAGCCCTTCGGGAGACAGCTATGGCTACACCTTC. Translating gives CASSPSGDSYGYTF.

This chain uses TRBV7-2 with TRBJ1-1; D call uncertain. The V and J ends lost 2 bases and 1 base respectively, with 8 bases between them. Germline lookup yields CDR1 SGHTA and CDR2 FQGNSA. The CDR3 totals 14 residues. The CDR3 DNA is TGTGCCAGCAGCTTACGGTACCAGAACACTGAAGCTTTCTTT. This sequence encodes CASSLRYQNTEAFF. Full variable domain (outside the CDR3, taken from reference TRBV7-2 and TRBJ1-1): GAGVSQSPSNKVTEKGKDVELRCDPISGHTALYWYRQSLGQGLEFLIYFQGNSAPDKSGLPSDRFSAERTGGSVSTLTIQRTQQEDSAVYLCASSLRYQNTEAFFGQGTRLTVV.

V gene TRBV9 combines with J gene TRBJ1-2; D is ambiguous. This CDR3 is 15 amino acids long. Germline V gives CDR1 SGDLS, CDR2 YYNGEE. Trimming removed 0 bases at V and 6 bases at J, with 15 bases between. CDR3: CASSVGGPGGNGYTF. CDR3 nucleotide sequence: TGTGCCAGCAGCGTAGGGGGTCCCGGAGGTAATGGCTACACCTTC.

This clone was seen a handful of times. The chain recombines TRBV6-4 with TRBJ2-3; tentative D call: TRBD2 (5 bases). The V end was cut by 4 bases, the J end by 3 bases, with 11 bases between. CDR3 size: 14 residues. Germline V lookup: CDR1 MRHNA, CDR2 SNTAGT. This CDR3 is CASSAYGETDTQYF. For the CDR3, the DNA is TGTGCCAGCAGTGCCTACGGGGAAACAGATACGCAGTATTTT.

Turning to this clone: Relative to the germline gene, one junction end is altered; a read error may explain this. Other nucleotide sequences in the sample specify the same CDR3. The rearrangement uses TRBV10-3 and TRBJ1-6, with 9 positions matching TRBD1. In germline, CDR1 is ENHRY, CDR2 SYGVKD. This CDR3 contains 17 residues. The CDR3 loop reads CAISRDREPSYNSPLHF. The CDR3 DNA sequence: TGTGCCATCAGCCGGGACAGGGAACCCTCCTATAATTCCCCCCTCCACTTT.

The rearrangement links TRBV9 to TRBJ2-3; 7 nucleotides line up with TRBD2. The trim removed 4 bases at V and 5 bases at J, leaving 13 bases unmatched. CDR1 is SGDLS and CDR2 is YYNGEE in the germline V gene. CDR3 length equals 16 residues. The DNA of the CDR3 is TGTGCCAGCAGCACGGGGGAAGCGGGGTACCAAGATACGCAGTATTTT. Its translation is CASSTGEAGYQDTQYF.